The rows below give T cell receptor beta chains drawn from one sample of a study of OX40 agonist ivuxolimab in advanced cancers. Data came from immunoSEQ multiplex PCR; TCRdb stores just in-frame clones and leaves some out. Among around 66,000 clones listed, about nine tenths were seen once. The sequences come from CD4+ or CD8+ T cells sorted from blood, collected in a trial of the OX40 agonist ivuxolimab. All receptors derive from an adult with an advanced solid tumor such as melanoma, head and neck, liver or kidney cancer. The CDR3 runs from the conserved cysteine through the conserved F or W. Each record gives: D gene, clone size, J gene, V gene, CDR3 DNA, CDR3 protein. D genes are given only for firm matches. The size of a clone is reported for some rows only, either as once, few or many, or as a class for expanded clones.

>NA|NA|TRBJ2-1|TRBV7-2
TGTGCCACCCAGGGGGGAGGCCCCGCTGCGGCGCAGTTCTTC
CATQGGGPAAAQFF
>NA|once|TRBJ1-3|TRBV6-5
TGTGCCAGCAGTTACAGTCGAGCTCCTGGAAACACCATATATTTT
CASSYSRAPGNTIYF
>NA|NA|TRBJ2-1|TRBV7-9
TGTGCCAGCAGCTTAGCGGGTAGCGATGAGCAGTTCTTC
CASSLAGSDEQFF
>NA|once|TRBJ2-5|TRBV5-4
TGTGCCAGCAGCTTGCCCCCTGGCGAGACCCAGTACTTC
CASSLPPGETQYF
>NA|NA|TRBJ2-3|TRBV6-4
TGTGCCAGCAGTGGCCCCGGGGATACGCAGTATTTT
CASSGPGDTQYF
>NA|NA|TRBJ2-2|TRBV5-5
TGTGCCAGCAGCTTGATGCCAGCGAACACCGGGGAGCTGTTTTTT
CASSLMPANTGELFF
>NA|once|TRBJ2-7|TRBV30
TGTGCCTGGAGTGTAGACGGGGTCTGGAGCTCCTACGAGCAGTACTTC
CAWSVDGVWSSYEQYF
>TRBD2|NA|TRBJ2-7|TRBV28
TGTGCCAGCAGTTACGGGGGGATGTACGAGCAGTACTTC
CASSYGGMYEQYF
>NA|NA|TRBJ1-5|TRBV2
TGTGCCAGCAGTGACCAGGGAAGGAGCAATCAGCCCCAGCATTTT
CASSDQGRSNQPQHF
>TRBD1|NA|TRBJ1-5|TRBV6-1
TGTGCCAGCAACCAACAGGGGCGGCGTGATCAGCCCCAGCATTTT
CASNQQGRRDQPQHF
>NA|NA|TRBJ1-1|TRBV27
TGTGCCAGCAGACTTATTGGGGGGTCTGAAGCTTTCTTT
CASRLIGGSEAFF
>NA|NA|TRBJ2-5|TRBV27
TGTGCCAGCAGTTACCTCGCCCGGCGAGAGACCCAGTACTTC
CASSYLARRETQYF
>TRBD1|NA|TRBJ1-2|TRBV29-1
TGCAGCGTGGGACAGCTACTGGGGGGCTACACCTTC
CSVGQLLGGYTF
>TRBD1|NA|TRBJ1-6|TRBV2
TGTGCCAGCAGAGATGACAGGGGGCAACAATCACCCCTCCACTTT
CASRDDRGQQSPLHF
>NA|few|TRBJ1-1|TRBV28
TGTGCCAGCAGCCTCGGGTACACTGAAGCTTTCTTT
CASSLGYTEAFF
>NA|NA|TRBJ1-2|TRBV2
TGTGCCAGCACTTCTGAGGGAACTCTGAACTATGGCTACACCTTC
CASTSEGTLNYGYTF
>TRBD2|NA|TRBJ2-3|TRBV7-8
TGTGCCAGCAGCTCTCGGGGTAGCGGGAGCGCTACAGATACGCAGTATTTT
CASSSRGSGSATDTQYF
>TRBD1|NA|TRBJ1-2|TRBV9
TGTGCCAGCAGCAACAGTCCGACAGGGAACTATGGCTACACCTTC
CASSNSPTGNYGYTF
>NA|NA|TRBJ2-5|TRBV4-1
TGCGCCAGCAGCCACCCGGTCCCCGTGACAGTGATTTACTTC
CASSHPVPVTVIYF
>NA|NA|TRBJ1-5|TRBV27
TGTGCCAGCAGTTTGTCAGGGGCCAATCAGCCCCAGCATTTT
CASSLSGANQPQHF
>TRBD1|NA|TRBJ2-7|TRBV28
TGTGCCAGCAGTTCGACAGGGCGGGACGAGCAGTACTTC
CASSSTGRDEQYF
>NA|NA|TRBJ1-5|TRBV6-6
TGTGCCAGCGGGCAGGGTAGCCGTACCAATCAGCCCCAGCATTTT
CASGQGSRTNQPQHF
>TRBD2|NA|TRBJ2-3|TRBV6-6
TGTGCCAGCAGTTTTCTAGCGGGCACAGATACGCAGTATTTT
CASSFLAGTDTQYF
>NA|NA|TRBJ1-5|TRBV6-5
TGTGCCAGCAGATCGGACAGTTATAGCAATCAGCCCCAGCATTTT
CASRSDSYSNQPQHF
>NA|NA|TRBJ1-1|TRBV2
TGTGCCAGCAGGGGCACAGGGATGGGCACTGAAGCTTTCTTT
CASRGTGMGTEAFF
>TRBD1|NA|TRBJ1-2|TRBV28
TGTGCCAGCAGTTTATCGGGACAGAGCCCCAACTATGGCTACACCTTC
CASSLSGQSPNYGYTF
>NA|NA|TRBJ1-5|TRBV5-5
TGTGCCAGCAGCTTTTTGGGGGGAAATAGCAATCAGCCCCAGCATTTT
CASSFLGGNSNQPQHF
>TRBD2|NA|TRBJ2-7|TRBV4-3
TGCGCCAGCAGCCAAGATGCCCAGCGGGAGTATTACGAGCAGTACTTC
CASSQDAQREYYEQYF
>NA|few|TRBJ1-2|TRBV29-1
TGCAGCGTTGAAGAATGGGTCGACTCCCCTCGCGAAAATGGCTACACCTTC
CSVEEWVDSPRENGYTF
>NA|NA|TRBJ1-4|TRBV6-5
TGTGCCAGCAGTTACTCTGGTGGGGTCCATGAAAAACTGTTTTTT
CASSYSGGVHEKLFF
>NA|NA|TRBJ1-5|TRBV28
TGTGCCAGCAGCCATGGTAATCAGCCCCAGCATTTT
CASSHGNQPQHF
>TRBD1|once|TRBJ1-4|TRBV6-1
TGTGCCAGCAGTGTTCAACCGGGACAGGGCTCGGAAAAACTGTTTTTT
CASSVQPGQGSEKLFF
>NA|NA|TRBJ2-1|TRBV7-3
TGTGCCAGCAGCTTAACTTACGCAGCCGAGCAGTTCTTC
CASSLTYAAEQFF
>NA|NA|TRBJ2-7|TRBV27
TGTGCCAGCAGGCTAAATAGTGGGTTTAATCAGAACGAGCAGTACTTC
CASRLNSGFNQNEQYF
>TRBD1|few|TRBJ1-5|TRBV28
TGTGCCGCTCACCCGGGACAGGGGCACCAGCCCCAGCATTTT
CAAHPGQGHQPQHF
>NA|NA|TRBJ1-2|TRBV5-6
TGTGCCAGCAGCTTGTATTCGGAGGGGTTGGGAGGCTACACCTTC
CASSLYSEGLGGYTF
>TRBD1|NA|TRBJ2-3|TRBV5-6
TGTGCCAGCAGCGCCGGGACAGCAAACACAGATACGCAGTATTTT
CASSAGTANTDTQYF
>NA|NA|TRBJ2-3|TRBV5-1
TGCGCCAGCAGCCCTATGATCACAGATACGCAGTATTTT
CASSPMITDTQYF